The T cell receptor beta chain described here comes from a study of response to subunit inactivated influenza vaccine. This clonotype was counted ten times or more. Germline values: CDR1 DFQATT, CDR2 SNEGSKA (reference sequence). This CDR3 has 13 residues. Trimming took off 6 bases at V and 2 bases at J, with 10 bases between the two ends. TCRdb re-called the RT-PCR reads through MiXCR, storing one row per CDR3 protein. The data hold 710,000 or so distinct CDR3 sequences, with 15% to 19% observed a single time. The sequence derives from a middle-aged man who received an inactivated influenza vaccine. The specimen was PBMCs from blood, collected 12 days after vaccination. This chain uses TRBV20-1 with TRBJ2-2; D not certain. CDR3 sequence (DNA): TGCAGTGCCGATCTAGGAAACACCGGGGAGCTGTTTTTT. Translated: CSADLGNTGELFF.